One T cell receptor beta chain is described in this entry. This entry is derived from a study of shared clonotypes between healthy human individuals. There were only Caucasian adults among the donors, and all lived in Nashville, Tennessee. Losses at the gene ends were 6 bases for V and 4 bases for J; bases not matched to a gene: 11. Looked up from germline, CDR1 is WSHSY and CDR2 is SAAADI. CDR3 length: 16 amino acids. TCRdb's table, derived via immunoSEQ multiplex PCR, lists solely in-frame clones and lacks some. The sample gives 530,000 or so clones, about 75% of which show up once; roughly an eighth is in the top ten.

The chain couples TRBV10-2 to TRBJ2-7; 11 bases align to TRBD1. This clonotype was obtained from a woman between 40 and 50 years old in good health. Some clones in this sample may be carry-over from other donors' samples. Sequencing was carried out using PBMCs. The CDR3 DNA follows: TGCGCCAGCAGCCCGGTGGGGGGACAGGGGGTTTACGAGCAGTACTTC. It is translated as CASSPVGGQGVYEQYF.